This T cell receptor beta chain was recovered during a study of blood T cells in healthy people across ages. Study-wide points: Unsorted PBMCs prevented conclusive naive versus antigen-experienced comparison.

This CDR3 region has 16 residues. The ends were cut back, 0 bases at V and 2 bases at J, with 12 bases in the middle. The germline gives CDR1 SEHNR, CDR2 FQNEAQ (reference sequence). With a J-beta primer mix and a sample-barcoded 5' primer, a second PCR ran 7 to 11 cycles. A template-switch adaptor that had 12 random nucleotides put a tag on each cDNA molecule. TCRdb analysed the 5' RACE reads with MiXCR anew, one entry per CDR3 protein. The sample comprises roughly 930,000 distinct CDR3 sequences, around 49% of which are singletons, and over 10% rests with the top ten. As regards this clonotype: The antigen is not known.

Each donor was a healthy Caucasian individual from Russia, aged roughly 6 to 90. Investigators took roughly 10 milliliters of peripheral blood from every donor. The rearrangement links TRBV7-9 to TRBJ2-3, with D uncertain. Material: blood. The sequence came from a man between 25 and 39 years old in good health. For the CDR3, the DNA is TGTGCCAGCAGCTTAGCGGCAGCCGACCCCACAGATACGCAGTATTTT. Translation: CASSLAAADPTDTQYF.